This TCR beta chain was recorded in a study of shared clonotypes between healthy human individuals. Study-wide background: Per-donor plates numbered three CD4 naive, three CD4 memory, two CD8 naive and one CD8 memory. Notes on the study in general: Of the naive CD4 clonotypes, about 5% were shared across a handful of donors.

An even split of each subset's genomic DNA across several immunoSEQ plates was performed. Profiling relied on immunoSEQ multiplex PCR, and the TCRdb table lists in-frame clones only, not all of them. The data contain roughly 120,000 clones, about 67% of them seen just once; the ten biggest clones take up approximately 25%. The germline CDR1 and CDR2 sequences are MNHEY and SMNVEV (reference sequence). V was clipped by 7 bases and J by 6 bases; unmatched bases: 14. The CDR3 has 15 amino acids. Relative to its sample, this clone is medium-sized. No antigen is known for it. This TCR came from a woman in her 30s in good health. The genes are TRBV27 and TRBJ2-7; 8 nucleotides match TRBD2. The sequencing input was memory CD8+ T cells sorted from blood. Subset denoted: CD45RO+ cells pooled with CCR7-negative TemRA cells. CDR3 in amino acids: CASTPTVSGAREQYF. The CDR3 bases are TGTGCCAGCACTCCAACCGTTAGCGGGGCCCGCGAGCAGTACTTC.